One sample yielded the 2 T cell receptor beta chains listed below, sequenced in a study of response to subunit inactivated influenza vaccine (dated by TCRdb to 2017 to 2018). The library was built by means of RT-PCR. Sequenced using an Illumina HiSeq 2500. The raw public data were reprocessed by TCRdb itself: fastp quality trimming at Q25, MiXCR clonotype calling, in-frame beta chains only. Each record represents a unique CDR3 protein, reported with the most common genes and DNA among its rows. Across this sample there are roughly 650,000 distinct CDR3 sequences, with 12% to 15% seen only once. Less than 9% of the sample rests with the top ten. Sequencing used PBMCs from blood, obtained approximately 15 days before vaccination. Every receptor here comes from a middle-aged man who received an inactivated influenza vaccine. Donor details come from another sample of the same person, matched by shared clones.

This chain links TRBV7-2 with TRBJ1-6, with TRBD1 as a possible D gene (6 bases). Germline V gives CDR1 SGHTA, CDR2 FQGNSA. The V gene lost 4 bases and the J gene lost 7 bases, with 11 bases spanning the gap. The length of the CDR3 is 14 residues. CDR3 in DNA: TGTGCCAGCAGCTCGGACAGAGCCAATTCACCCCTCCACTTT. It yields the protein CASSSDRANSPLHF.

This clonotype has just a few counts. The chain combines TRBV20-1 with TRBJ2-1; perhaps TRBD2 as D (7 bases). V was trimmed by 1 base and J by 0 bases, leaving 25 bases between them. The CDR3 is made up of 20 amino acids. The germline V gene has CDR1 DFQATT and CDR2 SNEGSKA (reference sequence). The CDR3 DNA is TGCAGTGCTAGAGCCCCCTTAAAAGCGGGACACCTAAGCTCCTACAATGAGCAGTTCTTC. This gives the protein CSARAPLKAGHLSSYNEQFF.